The present T cell receptor beta chain was sequenced within a study of blood T cell repertoires in COVID-19. TCRdb's table, derived via immunoSEQ multiplex PCR, lists solely in-frame clones and lacks some. This sample yields about 64,000 clones, of which roughly 90% are seen a single time; about 9.1% belongs to the top ten. This CDR3 has 15 residues. Per the germline V gene, CDR1 is SGHAT and CDR2 is FQNNGV. Deletions cut 1 base from V and 6 bases from J, with 13 bases between. This clone was found a few times. Material for sequencing was peripheral blood. The chain joins TRBV11-2 to TRBJ2-1, with D possibly TRBD1 on 6 matching bases. The clonotype comes from a woman older than 75 with active COVID-19. The DNA for the CDR3 is TGTGCCAGCAGCTTAGGTGGGGGCCTCCTCAATGAGCAGTTCTTC. It specifies CASSLGGGLLNEQFF.